These T cell receptor beta chains were read from a single sample in a study of blood T cell repertoires in COVID-19. Clones were read by immunoSEQ multiplex PCR, and TCRdb kept only the in-frame ones, dropping some. The table lists 130,000 to 150,000 clones, approximately 80% of them singletons. The specimen was peripheral blood. These receptors all stem from a human donor in a cohort sampled during active COVID-19. Both conserved end residues are part of each CDR3. D genes are given only for firm matches. Clone size is stated in some rows and not others, as once, few, many or a class when expanded.

V	J	D	size	CDR3	DNA
TRBV25-1	TRBJ1-1	TRBD1	.	CASSEEGQVRTGEAFF	TGTGCCAGCAGTGAGGAGGGACAGGTGAGAACAGGTGAAGCTTTCTTT
TRBV6-5	TRBJ2-7	TRBD1	.	CASSTPGQGKHEQYF	TGTGCCAGCAGTACCCCCGGACAGGGGAAGCACGAGCAGTACTTC
TRBV19	TRBJ1-1	.	.	CASSIGGNTEAFF	TGTGCCAGTAGTATCGGGGGGAACACTGAAGCTTTCTTT
TRBV7-9	TRBJ2-3	.	.	CASSPRGPDTQYF	TGTGCCAGCAGCCCGCGGGGACCAGATACGCAGTATTTT
TRBV5-4	TRBJ2-2	TRBD1	.	CASSPYGGTGANTGELFF	TGTGCCAGCAGCCCTTATGGTGGGACAGGGGCAAACACCGGGGAGCTGTTTTTT
TRBV6-1	TRBJ2-3	.	.	CASTPRRGDTQYF	TGTGCCAGCACCCCACGGAGGGGAGATACGCAGTATTTT
TRBV5-5	TRBJ2-7	.	once	CASSLEGGRSSYEQYF	TGTGCCAGCAGCTTGGAAGGGGGAAGGAGCTCCTACGAGCAGTACTTC
TRBV2	TRBJ2-7	TRBD1	.	CASRDRGLNEQYF	TGTGCCAGCCGGGACAGGGGGCTCAACGAGCAGTACTTC
TRBV2	TRBJ1-2	.	.	CASSESGYGDYGYTF	TGTGCCAGCAGTGAATCAGGGTACGGCGACTATGGCTACACCTTC
TRBV19	TRBJ2-3	.	.	CASSISGPGGTDTQYF	TGTGCCAGTAGTATATCGGGGCCGGGGGGCACAGATACGCAGTATTTT
TRBV13	TRBJ2-7	TRBD1	.	CASSLRDARGTGSYEQYF	TGTGCCAGCAGCTTGAGGGACGCCCGAGGGACAGGTTCCTACGAGCAGTACTTC
TRBV4-2	TRBJ2-3	.	once	CASSQDPPQVLADTQYF	TGTGCCAGCAGCCAAGACCCACCACAGGTTTTGGCGGATACGCAGTATTTT
TRBV7-2	TRBJ2-5	TRBD1	.	CASSSDRGRETQYF	TGTGCCAGCAGCTCGGACAGGGGAAGAGAGACCCAGTACTTC
TRBV6-4	TRBJ1-6	.	.	CASSEVERNSPLHF	TGTGCCAGCAGTGAAGTCGAGAGGAATTCACCCCTCCACTTT
TRBV29-1	TRBJ1-1	.	.	CSVSKGENTEAFF	TGCAGCGTCTCCAAGGGGGAGAACACTGAAGCTTTCTTT
TRBV5-1	TRBJ1-3	.	once	CASSLTGSLSRISGNTIYF	TGCGCCAGCAGCTTGACAGGTTCGCTCTCTAGGATCTCTGGAAACACCATATATTTT
TRBV5-6	TRBJ1-2	TRBD1	.	CASSRRQGPNYGYTF	TGTGCCAGCAGCCGCCGACAGGGACCGAACTATGGCTACACCTTC
TRBV25-1	TRBJ2-7	.	once	CASRSLYSAYEQYF	TGTGCCAGCAGATCCCTATATAGCGCCTACGAGCAGTACTTC
TRBV5-8	TRBJ1-5	.	once	CASSLGTVSNQPQHF	TGTGCCAGCAGCTTGGGGACAGTTAGCAATCAGCCCCAGCATTTT
TRBV6-5	TRBJ2-2	.	few	CASSSLSTGELFF	TGTGCCAGCAGTTCCCTATCAACCGGGGAGCTGTTTTTT
TRBV7-9	TRBJ1-3	.	.	CASSHRHSGNTIYF	TGTGCCAGCAGCCACAGGCACTCTGGAAACACCATATATTTT
TRBV29-1	TRBJ2-1	.	.	CSVVQAGRNEQFF	TGCAGCGTTGTCCAGGCGGGGAGGAATGAGCAGTTCTTC
TRBV7-2	TRBJ2-2	TRBD2	.	CASSIKGGASPGELFF	TGTGCCAGCAGCATCAAGGGAGGGGCCTCGCCCGGGGAGCTGTTTTTT
TRBV5-4	TRBJ1-2	TRBD1	.	CASSITGGGGYGYTF	TGTGCCAGCAGCATCACAGGGGGAGGTGGCTATGGCTACACCTTC
TRBV27	TRBJ1-5	TRBD1	.	CASSLFAPRGYQPQHF	TGTGCCAGCAGTTTATTTGCCCCCAGGGGGTATCAGCCCCAGCATTTT
TRBV4-1	TRBJ1-5	TRBD1	.	CASSPIGTGAWPQHF	TGCGCCAGCAGCCCCATCGGGACAGGGGCCTGGCCCCAGCATTTT
TRBV29-1	TRBJ1-6	.	many	CSVAQGNSPLHF	TGCAGCGTTGCGCAGGGAAATTCACCCCTCCACTTT
TRBV27	TRBJ2-5	TRBD2	.	CASSLWSSGGSQETQYF	TGTGCCAGCAGTTTATGGTCTAGCGGGGGATCCCAAGAGACCCAGTACTTC
TRBV4-2	TRBJ2-7	.	.	CASSQDGQRTYEQYF	TGTGCCAGCAGCCAAGACGGACAACGAACCTACGAGCAGTACTTC
TRBV11-3	TRBJ2-1	.	.	CASSYEIGNEQFF	TGTGCCAGCAGCTACGAAATCGGCAATGAGCAGTTCTTC
TRBV7-2	TRBJ1-2	.	once	CASSDRVGYTF	TGTGCCAGCAGCGATAGAGTGGGCTACACCTTC
TRBV27	TRBJ1-1	TRBD1	few	CASSKTGLGEAFF	TGTGCCAGCAGCAAGACAGGGTTGGGAGAAGCTTTCTTT
TRBV28	TRBJ1-2	TRBD1	.	CASSLTRGSYGYTF	TGTGCCAGCAGTTTAACCAGGGGGTCTTATGGCTACACCTTC
TRBV6-5	TRBJ2-3	.	.	CASRLGDTQYF	TGTGCCAGCAGACTCGGAGATACGCAGTATTTT
TRBV30	TRBJ2-7	.	.	CAWSVGAQSSYEQYF	TGTGCCTGGAGTGTTGGGGCCCAGAGCTCCTACGAGCAGTACTTC
TRBV6-1	TRBJ1-1	.	.	CASSETQGGTEAFF	TGTGCCAGCAGTGAAACGCAGGGCGGCACTGAAGCTTTCTTT
TRBV5-1	TRBJ2-7	TRBD1	.	CASSSRQGASYEQYF	TGCGCCAGCAGCTCCCGACAGGGGGCATCCTACGAGCAGTACTTC
TRBV10-3	TRBJ1-5	.	.	CAISEAPGTTFSNQPQHF	TGTGCCATCAGTGAGGCCCCAGGGACAACCTTTAGCAATCAGCCCCAGCATTTT
TRBV7-9	TRBJ2-7	TRBD1	.	CASKPGQGVTYEQYF	TGTGCCAGCAAACCCGGACAGGGGGTGACCTACGAGCAGTACTTC
TRBV3-1/TRBV3-2	TRBJ1-3	.	.	CASSQDPGQYGNTIYF	TGTGCCAGCAGCCAAGATCCCGGACAGTACGGAAACACCATATATTTT
TRBV19	TRBJ1-2	.	.	CASSPRGSGVDYGYTF	TGTGCCAGTAGCCCGCGGGGGTCAGGGGTTGACTATGGCTACACCTTC
TRBV27	TRBJ2-7	TRBD2	.	CASSLYSGVYISYEQYF	TGTGCCAGCAGTTTGTATAGCGGGGTCTACATTTCCTACGAGCAGTACTTC
TRBV5-1	TRBJ1-6	.	.	CASSLTGSDSPLHF	TGCGCCAGCAGCTTGACAGGGTCTGATTCACCCCTCCACTTT
TRBV6-2/TRBV6-3	TRBJ2-7	.	.	CASSPTSPRGEQYF	TGTGCCAGCAGCCCGACTAGCCCCAGGGGAGAGCAGTACTTC
TRBV18	TRBJ2-2	.	few	CASSPLQPNTGELFF	TGTGCCAGCTCACCACTACAGCCGAACACCGGGGAGCTGTTTTTT
TRBV6-2/TRBV6-3	TRBJ1-5	.	.	CASSQDGISNQPQHF	TGTGCCAGCAGCCAGGACGGGATAAGCAATCAGCCCCAGCATTTT
TRBV6-5	TRBJ2-2	.	.	CASSYAGVGLTGELFF	TGTGCCAGCAGTTATGCCGGGGTAGGCCTCACCGGGGAGCTGTTTTTT
TRBV7-2	TRBJ1-6	.	.	CASSRTDSSYNSPLHF	TGTGCCAGCAGCCGGACGGACAGCTCCTATAATTCACCCCTCCACTTT
TRBV9	TRBJ2-7	TRBD1	.	CASSFGQGPTYEQYF	TGTGCCAGCAGCTTCGGACAGGGCCCAACCTACGAGCAGTACTTC
TRBV7-9	TRBJ2-5	.	.	CASSFMERETQYF	TGTGCCAGCAGCTTCATGGAGAGAGAGACCCAGTACTTC
TRBV5-4	TRBJ2-1	.	.	CASSLDQGLNEQFF	TGTGCCAGCAGCTTGGACCAGGGTTTGAATGAGCAGTTCTTC